This is a list of T cell receptor beta chains from one sample in a study of blood T cells in healthy people across ages. TCRdb processed the 5' RACE reads anew with MiXCR; each CDR3 protein has one entry. The sample holds around 850,000 distinct CDR3 sequences, roughly 34% seen once. The specimen sequenced was blood. These receptors originate from a man between 18 and 35 years old in good health. Each CDR3 is given with its conserved first and last residue. The D gene is left open where the match is weak. Expanded clones are given a class, and other clones once, few, many or no size at all.

d_call	v_call	j_call	clone_size	cdr3_aa	cdr3_nt
TRBD1	TRBV6-5	TRBJ1-6	NA	CASSLNPGQNNSPLHF	TGTGCCAGCAGCCTCAACCCGGGACAGAATAATTCACCCCTCCACTTT
NA	TRBV19	TRBJ1-6	NA	CASSERGLPNSPLHF	TGTGCCAGTAGCGAGAGGGGCCTACCGAATTCACCCCTCCACTTT
NA	TRBV12-3/TRBV12-4	TRBJ1-2	many	CASRHTSGGRDGYTF	TGTGCCAGCAGACACACGAGTGGGGGGCGAGATGGCTACACCTTC
NA	TRBV29-1	TRBJ2-7	NA	CSVAGVTYNEQYF	TGCAGCGTTGCAGGGGTCACCTACAATGAGCAGTACTTC
NA	TRBV6-6	TRBJ1-1	NA	CASSIPGGTEAFF	TGTGCCAGCAGCATACCCGGAGGCACTGAAGCTTTCTTT
NA	TRBV12-3/TRBV12-4	TRBJ1-1	NA	CASGGGTDTEAFF	TGTGCCAGCGGGGGGGGCACGGACACTGAAGCTTTCTTT
NA	TRBV29-1	TRBJ2-5	many	CSALAHQETQYF	TGCAGCGCCCTAGCCCACCAAGAGACCCAGTACTTC
NA	TRBV6-1	TRBJ2-7	many	CASSEIGSSYEQYF	TGTGCCAGCAGTGAAATCGGCAGCTCCTACGAGCAGTACTTC
TRBD1	TRBV12-3/TRBV12-4	TRBJ1-3	once	CASSGGTAGNTIYF	TGTGCCAGCAGTGGCGGGACAGCTGGAAACACCATATATTTT
TRBD2	TRBV20-1	TRBJ2-3	NA	CSASGSGGPDTQYF	TGCAGTGCCTCCGGGAGCGGGGGGCCAGATACGCAGTATTTT
NA	TRBV7-9	TRBJ1-2	few	CASNAPDLLGGYTF	TGTGCCAGCAACGCCCCCGACCTCCTTGGTGGCTACACCTTC
TRBD1	TRBV12-3/TRBV12-4	TRBJ1-5	NA	CAGSFGQGDQPQHF	TGTGCCGGCAGTTTTGGACAGGGCGATCAGCCCCAGCATTTT
TRBD1	TRBV5-1	TRBJ1-1	few	CASSLWTGVSTEAFF	TGCGCCAGCAGCCTGTGGACAGGGGTAAGCACTGAAGCTTTCTTT
NA	TRBV4-3	TRBJ2-3	few	CASSQDYYRPDTQYF	TGCGCCAGCAGCCAAGATTATTACCGCCCGGATACGCAGTATTTT
NA	TRBV12-3/TRBV12-4	TRBJ2-3	few	CASSLGPAGDTQYF	TGTGCCAGCAGTCTGGGACCAGCTGGAGATACGCAGTATTTT
NA	TRBV6-6	TRBJ2-2	NA	CASSYSRVDGELFF	TGTGCCAGCAGTTACTCACGGGTCGACGGGGAGCTGTTTTTT
TRBD1	TRBV7-2	TRBJ2-7	NA	CASSSGQGVAYEQYF	TGTGCCAGCAGCTCAGGACAGGGGGTCGCCTACGAGCAGTACTTC